The T cell receptor (beta chain) under discussion was sequenced for a study of T cells after yellow fever vaccination. Study results and limitations: In post-booster samples, most primary-vaccination clones reappeared (approximately 97% CD4, about 90% CD8).

Universal primer sites and UMIs were introduced during 5'RACE template-switching synthesis of TCR cDNA. TCRdb recomputed calls from the 5' RACE reads with MiXCR, one row per CDR3 protein. The sample holds some 220,000 distinct CDR3 sequences; 3% to 4% are singletons and the top ten take around 3.2%. Notes on this clonotype: Its specificity is unknown. This may arise from a read error, as a much more abundant clone is one base away.

Germline loops: CDR1 SGHTA, CDR2 FQGNSA. CDR3 length equals 15 residues. Between the trimmed V and J ends, which lost 3 bases and 2 bases, there was a span of 11 bases. The sequencing used CD4+ T cells sorted from PBMCs, collected 10 days after the yellow fever booster vaccination. V usage is TRBV7-2 and J usage is TRBJ2-1; a possible D gene is TRBD1 (6 bases). The origin of this receptor is a young man who received the YFV17D yellow fever vaccine. This CDR3 reads CASSFTGWTYNEQFF. As DNA, the CDR3 is TGTGCCAGCAGCTTTACAGGGTGGACCTACAATGAGCAGTTCTTC.